This T cell receptor beta chain was sequenced for a study of blood T cell repertoires in COVID-19. Sequencing used immunoSEQ multiplex PCR; TCRdb keeps in-frame clones, though not all of them. Here the sample spans 120,000 or so clones, 75% to 90% being singletons. This receptor was identified in a man in his 70s with active or convalescent COVID-19. The specimen was peripheral blood.

CDR3 bases: TGTGCCATCAGGCCTTCAGGGCAGGAGGGCTACACCTTC. This translates into CAIRPSGQEGYTF. The rearrangement joins TRBV10-3 to TRBJ1-2; D is perhaps TRBD1 (5 bases). Germline assignment: CDR1 ENHRY and CDR2 SYGVKD. Trimming left V 6 bases short and J 8 bases short, with 16 bases between. This CDR3 spans 13 amino acids.